The present TCR beta chain was sequenced within a study of CD8 T cells in Susac syndrome. Sequencing of TCR beta was undertaken in CD8+ and CD4+ T cells derived from blood. A quantity of 0.5 to 1 ug RNA underwent reverse transcription using random hexamers. TCRdb independently ran MiXCR on the immunoSEQ multiplex PCR reads; one entry per CDR3 protein. Of 200,000 to 300,000 distinct CDR3 sequences listed, about 93% were seen once; the top ten hold approximately 0.07%. The CDR3 length is 15 residues. The germline CDR1 and CDR2 sequences are SNHLY and FYNNEI. V was pared by 4 bases and J by 3 bases, with 4 bases of the junction left unmatched.

The sequencing input was CD4+ T cells from PBMCs. This TCR came from a human donor with multiple sclerosis. This sequence joins TRBV2 and TRBJ1-4, with 8 bases lining up with TRBD1. The CDR3 nucleotides are TGTGCCAGCAGTGCCCGGACAGGGCCTAATGAAAAACTGTTTTTT. Translated: CASSARTGPNEKLFF.